This entry concerns a single TCR beta chain. The sample originates from a study of identical twins. Germline CDR1 is SNHLY and CDR2 is FYNNEI. V gave up 8 bases and J gave up 4 bases, with 12 bases separating them. This CDR3 region has 13 residues. A universal primer site came from template switching; cDNA carried unique molecular identifiers. TCRdb re-called the 5' RACE reads with MiXCR, one entry per CDR3 protein. This sample has under 350,000 distinct CDR3 sequences; roughly 10% occur once, and the top ten carry roughly 6.4%. No donor was unhealthy or non-Caucasian. The sample was also reused in another study, on yellow fever vaccine responses in identical twins.

V is TRBV2 and J is TRBJ2-1; TRBD2 is a possible D gene (6 bases). The sequencing sample was made of CD8+ T cells sorted from blood. The clonotype originates from a young woman in good health. Here the CDR3 reads CASFPSEYNEQFF. The CDR3 coding sequence is TGTGCCAGCTTCCCTAGCGAGTACAATGAGCAGTTCTTC. The full variable domain, its missing parts supplied by reference TRBV2 and TRBJ2-1, is EPEVTQTPSHQVTQMGQEVILRCVPISNHLYFYWYRQILGQKVEFLVSFYNNEISEKSEIFDDQFSVERPDGSNFTLKIRSTKLEDSAMYFCASFPSEYNEQFFGPGTRLTVL.